This T cell receptor (beta chain) was captured in a study of blood T cell repertoires in COVID-19. As for the study in general: Specimens from acute and convalescent COVID-19 originated in the United States, Italy and Spain. The cDNA or gDNA used as material had been derived from T cells, B-cell-depleted T cells, or PBMCs.

Seattle participants joined during active infection and were tracked over time. The CDR3 runs to 14 residues. The germline V and J ends were trimmed by 5 bases and 4 bases, with 10 bases remaining between them. Germline V gene data show CDR1 as KGHDR and CDR2 as SFDVKD. The data were produced by immunoSEQ multiplex PCR, yet TCRdb's version contains in-frame clones alone and is incomplete. The profile shows under 300,000 clones, about 86% of them singletons. The receptor's source is a young woman with COVID-19, enrolled during active disease. The V gene is TRBV24-1, the J gene TRBJ2-2; D is perhaps TRBD2 (5 bases). The sequenced sample was peripheral blood. CDR3 DNA sequence: TGTGCCACCAGTGGAGCGGCAGCCACCGGGGAGCTGTTTTTT. This sequence encodes CATSGAAATGELFF.